The clone carrying this T cell receptor beta chain was detected only a few times. Antigen unknown. The repertoire was sequenced with immunoSEQ multiplex PCR; TCRdb's copy has only in-frame clones and lacks some. Of some 130,000 clones listed, 85% to 90% are singletons. The CDR3 is 12 amino acids. Germline V lookup: CDR1 SGHTA, CDR2 FQGTGA. Trimming removed 5 bases from V and 0 bases from J, with 1 base in between. This entry belongs to a study of T cell responses to AZD1222 COVID-19 vaccine. Study-level findings and limits: Only after the peak T cell response were repertoires sampled. Clonal diversity was possibly underestimated, and the donors were mostly white British, with more females.

Sample: peripheral blood, taken on day 0 of AZD1222 vaccination. This clonotype was sampled from an adult in good health. This chain joins TRBV7-3 and TRBJ2-2; no reliable D call. The CDR3 DNA is TGTGCCAGCAGCGCGAACACCGGGGAGCTGTTTTTT. This gives the protein CASSANTGELFF.